These 5 T cell receptor beta chains were sequenced from one sample in a study of cytomegalovirus exposure and HLA in healthy donors. Amplification used 60 Vbeta primers and 13 Jbeta primers. TCRdb's copy holds only in-frame clones and misses some; the assay was immunoSEQ multiplex PCR. The sample records about 91,000 clones, around nine tenths being singletons. The specimen sequenced was PBMCs. These receptors came from a man aged 30-40 years in good health and CMV-seropositive.

Worth noting for this clone: At one end, the junction sequence differs from germline, possibly due to a read error. V usage is TRBV7-7 and J usage is TRBJ2-5, with TRBD2 identical over 8 bases. Germline CDR1 reads SSHAT; CDR2 reads FNYEAQ (reference sequence). The CDR3 covers 14 residues. The DNA for the CDR3 is TGTGCTAGCAGCGTTGGACTAGCACAAGAGACCCAGTACTTC. Amino acids: CASSVGLAQETQYF.

The chain joins TRBV18 to TRBJ2-5, with D possibly being TRBD1 (6 bases). The germline gives CDR1 KGHSH, CDR2 LQKENI. This CDR3 comprises 14 residues. V was pared by 6 bases and J by 4 bases, with 15 bases between. CDR3 sequence (DNA): TGTGCCAGCTCCACACAGGGATGGGTAGAGACCCAGTACTTC. The encoded protein is CASSTQGWVETQYF.

The V gene is TRBV5-4, the J gene TRBJ2-7; 8 bases line up with TRBD1. Germline V gene data show CDR1 as SGHNT and CDR2 as YYREEE (reference sequence). V gave up 4 bases and J gave up 1 base; unmatched junction bases: 7. The CDR3 is made up of 15 amino acids. CDR3 residues: CASSDRDRLSYEQYF. The CDR3 nucleotides are TGTGCCAGCAGCGACCGGGACAGGCTATCCTACGAGCAGTACTTC.

The V call is TRBV27, the J call TRBJ2-7, with a possible D match to TRBD1 (5 bases). V gave up 4 bases and J gave up 3 bases, with 10 bases separating them. Germline assignment: CDR1 MNHEY and CDR2 SMNVEV (reference sequence). This CDR3 spans 13 amino acids. DNA of the CDR3: TGTGCCAGCAGTTCAGGGCCCTACTACGAGCAGTACTTC. Residues: CASSSGPYYEQYF.

V usage is TRBV18 and J usage is TRBJ1-3; no firm D call. Trimming pared 4 bases from V and 2 bases from J, leaving 15 bases between. CDR3 length equals 16 residues. Per the germline V gene, CDR1 is KGHSH and CDR2 is LQKENI. The CDR3 here is CASSQGRSGTGNTIYF. The CDR3, as DNA: TGTGCCAGCTCACAGGGCCGTTCGGGAACTGGAAACACCATATATTTT. Together with reference TRBV18 and TRBJ1-3, the CDR3 gives the full variable domain: NAGVMQNPRHLVRRRGQEARLRCSPMKGHSHVYWYRQLPEEGLKFMVYLQKENIIDESGMPKERFSAEFPKEGPSILRIQQVVRGDSAAYFCASSQGRSGTGNTIYFGEGSWLTVV.